The 29 T cell receptor beta chains below come from one sample, sequenced in a study of T cell responses to AZD1222 COVID-19 vaccine. Sequencing used immunoSEQ multiplex PCR; TCRdb keeps in-frame clones, though not all of them. The sample consists of 110,000 or so clones, about 91% of them appearing once. Source: peripheral blood, taken 28 days after the second AZD1222 dose. The receptors originated from an adult who received the AZD1222 COVID-19 vaccine.

The gene calls are TRBV5-4 and TRBJ1-1; the D is unclear. The V end lost 2 bases, the J end lost 0 bases, and 5 bases lay between the germline ends. This CDR3 region has 13 residues. CDR1 SGHNT and CDR2 YYREEE come from the germline V gene (reference sequence). The CDR3 is CASSFALNTEAFF. The DNA of the CDR3 is TGTGCCAGCAGCTTCGCCCTGAACACTGAAGCTTTCTTT.

This chain uses TRBV2 with TRBJ2-7; TRBD2 aligns across 7 bases. The CDR3 is made up of 13 amino acids. In germline, CDR1 is SNHLY, CDR2 FYNNEI. Germline trimming cut 11 bases from V and 0 bases from J; bases unmatched to any gene: 7. CDR3 coding DNA: TGTGCCGCTGCCCGGACTAGCTCCTACGAGCAGTACTTC. Its protein is CAAARTSSYEQYF.

The DNA of the CDR3 is TGTGCCATCAGTAATACAGGGCGACTTGGGGAGCAGTACTTC. This sequence encodes CAISNTGRLGEQYF. This chain links TRBV10-3 with TRBJ2-7; D perhaps matches TRBD1 (6 bases). Germline CDR1 is ENHRY and CDR2 is SYGVKD. The V end was cut by 5 bases, the J end by 7 bases, with 18 bases between. The CDR3 is 14 amino acids.

V usage is TRBV6-2 or TRBV6-3 and J usage is TRBJ1-1; a weak D match, TRBD1 (5 bases). Germline V gives CDR1 MNHEY, CDR2 SVGEGT. The CDR3 covers 14 residues. The V and J ends lost 5 bases and 2 bases respectively, with 12 bases between them. CDR3 in amino acids: CASSPGPPNTEAFF. Here the CDR3 DNA reads TGTGCCAGCAGTCCGGGGCCTCCTAACACTGAAGCTTTCTTT.

The chain has TRBV7-7 and TRBJ2-1; no clear D. CDR1 is SSHAT and CDR2 is FNYEAQ in the germline V gene (reference sequence). CDR3 length: 13 residues. V lost 5 bases, J lost 5 bases, and 10 bases lay in between. In DNA, the CDR3 is TGTGCCAGCAGCAGGACGCTCAACAATGAGCAGTTCTTC. Amino acid sequence: CASSRTLNNEQFF.

The chain recombines TRBV9 with TRBJ1-4, with TRBD1 identical over 12 bases. The CDR3 loop spans 18 amino acids. Germline lookup yields CDR1 SGDLS and CDR2 YYNGEE. V shed 3 bases and J 0 bases; nucleotides not matched to a gene: 6. CDR3 coding DNA: TGTGCCAGCAGCGGCGGGACAGGGGGCTTTGCAACTAATGAAAAACTGTTTTTT. Translating gives CASSGGTGGFATNEKLFF.

The chain combines TRBV3-1 (or the pseudogene TRBV3-2) with TRBJ2-7; D remains unclear. This CDR3 spans 18 amino acids. Germline-derived CDR1 and CDR2 are LGHDT and YNNKEL (reference sequence). The germline V and J ends were trimmed by 4 bases and 3 bases, with 25 bases remaining between them. The CDR3, as DNA: TGTGCCAGCAGCCCACCTGGGTGGCAGGCCACCCGTCACTACGAGCAGTACTTC. This encodes CASSPPGWQATRHYEQYF.

This chain links TRBV19 with TRBJ2-3; a weak D match, TRBD1 (7 bases). CDR1 is LNHDA, CDR2 SQIVND, per germline (reference sequence). This CDR3 is 19 amino acids long. Trimming left V 3 bases short and J 0 bases short, with 22 bases between. The CDR3 protein is CASSMRDSPSSTSTDTQYF. The CDR3 bases are TGTGCCAGTAGTATGCGGGACAGTCCATCCTCGACTAGCACAGATACGCAGTATTTT.

The rearrangement links TRBV6-5 to TRBJ2-3; D gene uncertain. V lost 8 bases to trimming and J lost 7 bases, with 10 bases between them. The CDR3 is made up of 11 amino acids. Germline V CDR1 and CDR2: MNHEY, SVGAGI. CDR3 sequence: CASLDTYTQYF. The DNA for the CDR3 is TGTGCCAGCCTAGACACCTATACGCAGTATTTT.

Note on this clone: The sample holds other DNA sequences that translate to the same CDR3. V is TRBV19 and J is TRBJ2-7; 7 bases align to TRBD1. There are 13 residues in the CDR3. The V gene's germline CDR1 is LNHDA and CDR2 SQIVND (reference sequence). The V segment lost 5 bases and the J segment 4 bases; nucleotides outside the gene matches: 5. CDR3 amino acids: CASSYGQDYEQYF. CDR3 in DNA: TGTGCCAGTAGTTACGGACAGGATTACGAGCAGTACTTC.

The CDR3 spells CAISERASGGKNNEQFF. The CDR3 coding sequence is TGTGCCATCAGTGAACGCGCTAGCGGGGGGAAAAACAATGAGCAGTTCTTC. The chain couples TRBV10-3 to TRBJ2-1, with TRBD2 identical over 11 bases. V shed 3 bases and J 5 bases; nucleotides not matched to a gene: 9. Germline CDR1 and CDR2: ENHRY and SYGVKD. This CDR3 region has 17 residues.

The chain has TRBV6-5 and TRBJ2-6; a weak D match, TRBD1 (6 bases). From germline, CDR1 is MNHEY and CDR2 SVGAGI. CDR3 size: 14 residues. V shed 8 bases and J shed 4 bases, with 12 bases lying between them. The CDR3 DNA is TGTGCCAGCGTACGACAGGAGGGGGCCAACGTCCTGACTTTC. This encodes CASVRQEGANVLTF.

This clone has only one observation. The chain has TRBV6-2 or TRBV6-3 and TRBJ2-6; a possible D gene is TRBD1 (6 bases). Germline V gene lookup returns CDR1 MNHEY and CDR2 SVGEGT. The CDR3 runs to 19 residues. V lost 2 bases and J 0 bases, leaving 17 bases between the germline ends. In nucleotides, the CDR3 is TGTGCCAGCAGTTACGGTATTGGGGACACCGGCTCTGGGGCCAACGTCCTGACTTTC. Translation: CASSYGIGDTGSGANVLTF.

This clone has just one count. The chain couples TRBV5-5 to TRBJ2-1, with 9 nucleotides matching TRBD2. V shed 2 bases, J shed 9 bases, and the junction held 6 bases outside the gene matches. CDR1 and CDR2 (germline): SGHKS, YYEKEE (reference sequence). The CDR3 consists of 14 residues. CDR3 loop: CASSFGGGGFEQFF. DNA for the CDR3: TGTGCCAGCAGCTTCGGCGGGGGGGGTTTTGAGCAGTTCTTC.

This clone was seen a single time. V is TRBV27 and J is TRBJ2-1; 8 bases fit TRBD1. V was clipped by 5 bases and J by 7 bases; unmatched bases: 7. Per germline, CDR1 MNHEY and CDR2 SMNVEV (reference sequence). This CDR3 region has 14 residues. The CDR3 region has the DNA TGTGCCAGCAGTCCGTGGACAGGGAATAATGAGCAGTTCTTC. Amino acids: CASSPWTGNNEQFF.

The chain joins TRBV6-5 to TRBJ2-2; 9 bases agree with TRBD1. The CDR3 consists of 15 residues. Per the germline V gene, CDR1 is MNHEY and CDR2 is SVGAGI. V dropped 0 bases and J dropped 6; count of bases not matched to a gene: 2. The CDR3 loop is CASSYSRTGAGELFF. CDR3 nucleotides: TGTGCCAGCAGTTACTCAAGGACAGGGGCCGGGGAGCTGTTTTTT.

This chain links TRBV28 with TRBJ2-7; D possibly corresponds to TRBD1 (5 bases). The CDR3 spans 13 residues. V dropped 3 bases and J dropped 3 bases, with 9 bases sitting between them. CDR1 is MDHEN, CDR2 SYDVKM, per germline. In DNA, the CDR3 is TGTGCCAGCAGTTTTGGACACCTCTACGAGCAGTACTTC. This encodes CASSFGHLYEQYF.

The chain joins TRBV5-5 to TRBJ2-1; D is unclear. The CDR3 contains 15 residues. The germline CDR1 and CDR2 sequences are SGHKS and YYEKEE (reference sequence). Trimming pared 1 base from V and 1 base from J, leaving 9 bases between. The CDR3 sequence is CASSLRPESYNEQFF. The CDR3 nucleotides are TGTGCCAGCAGCTTGAGGCCAGAGTCCTACAATGAGCAGTTCTTC.

The V and J genes are TRBV28 and TRBJ1-1; the match to TRBD1 covers 9 bases. This CDR3 has 16 residues. Per the germline V gene, CDR1 is MDHEN and CDR2 is SYDVKM. J gave up 3 bases and V 5 bases, and 10 bases lay outside the gene matches. The CDR3 nucleotides are TGTGCCAGCAGTGCCCCGGGACAGGGAGACGACACTGAAGCTTTCTTT. Its protein is CASSAPGQGDDTEAFF.

CDR3 residues: CASSYGTGWGYTF. CDR3 DNA: TGTGCCAGCAGTTACGGGACAGGTTGGGGCTACACCTTC. The gene calls are TRBV6-6 and TRBJ1-2, with TRBD1 identical over 8 bases. V trimming: 2 bases; J trimming: 8 bases; junction bases outside the gene matches: 4. The CDR3 spans 13 residues. Germline values: CDR1 MNHNY, CDR2 SVGAGI (reference sequence).

The genes are TRBV19 and TRBJ1-6; TRBD1 is a possible D gene (6 bases). V dropped 3 bases and J dropped 10 bases, with 13 bases sitting between them. CDR3 length equals 14 residues. Germline lookup yields CDR1 LNHDA and CDR2 SQIVND (reference sequence). CDR3 DNA: TGTGCCAGTAGTATGGGGGGCAGTGGATCACCCCTCCACTTT. Encoded protein: CASSMGGSGSPLHF.

V usage is TRBV10-3 and J usage is TRBJ1-4, with 9 bases lining up with TRBD1. Germline CDR1 is ENHRY and CDR2 is SYGVKD. V lost 2 bases and J lost 5; bases outside the gene matches: 12. The CDR3 is 18 amino acids. The CDR3 loop is CAISEALRPGQGNEKLFF. The CDR3 bases are TGTGCCATCAGTGAGGCCCTTCGACCGGGACAGGGCAATGAAAAACTGTTTTTT.

The V call is TRBV19, the J call TRBJ2-7; D might be TRBD1 (6 bases). CDR3 length: 13 amino acids. Between the trimmed V and J ends, which lost 5 bases and 7 bases, there was a span of 15 bases. Germline-derived CDR1 and CDR2 are LNHDA and SQIVND (reference sequence). The CDR3 loop reads CASSVTGSKEQYF. As DNA, the CDR3 is TGTGCCAGTAGTGTGACAGGTTCGAAAGAGCAGTACTTC.

V and J are TRBV6-6 and TRBJ2-3; D is unresolved. CDR1 is MNHNY and CDR2 is SVGAGI in the germline V gene (reference sequence). The CDR3 sequence is 14 residues long. Trimming removed 5 bases from V and 0 bases from J, with 9 bases in between. In nucleotides, the CDR3 is TGTGCCAGCAGTCCATTAAAAAGCACAGATACGCAGTATTTT. Translated, it gives CASSPLKSTDTQYF.

The J gene is TRBJ2-2, the V gene TRBV7-2, with D perhaps matching TRBD2 (5 bases). V lost 10 bases to trimming and J lost 4 bases, with 16 bases between them. The CDR3 has 14 amino acids. CDR1 SGHTA and CDR2 FQGNSA come from the germline V gene. The CDR3 DNA sequence: TGTGCCACCCAGGCCGGGATTAGCACCGGGGAGCTGTTTTTT. It yields the protein CATQAGISTGELFF.

The CDR3 DNA reads TGTGCCAGCAGTTACGACCCGAGACAGGGGGGAACTGAAGCTTTCTTT. This translates into CASSYDPRQGGTEAFF. The gene calls are TRBV6-5 and TRBJ1-1, with 9 positions matching TRBD1. Germline V gene sequence: CDR1 MNHEY, CDR2 SVGAGI. The trim removed 2 bases at V and 5 bases at J, leaving 9 bases unmatched. CDR3 size: 16 residues.

This clone appeared once. The chain links TRBV3-1 (or the pseudogene TRBV3-2) to TRBJ1-2; 9 nucleotides align to TRBD1. V lost 4 bases and J lost 1; bases outside the gene matches: 1. This CDR3 contains 14 residues. Germline CDR1 LGHDT, CDR2 YNNKEL (reference sequence). The CDR3 DNA reads TGTGCCAGCAGCCGGGGACAGGGTAACTATGGCTACACCTTC. This codes for CASSRGQGNYGYTF.

The gene calls are TRBV7-8 and TRBJ1-4, with D perhaps matching TRBD1 (5 bases). V was clipped by 0 bases and J by 5 bases, with 10 bases between them. The CDR3 extends over 15 amino acids. The germline V gene encodes CDR1 SGHVS and CDR2 FQNEAQ. This CDR3 reads CASSLAGGRNEKLFF. CDR3 nucleotides: TGTGCCAGCAGCTTAGCCGGGGGGAGAAATGAAAAACTGTTTTTT.

The sample holds a few counts of this clone. This chain connects TRBV7-9 to TRBJ1-1; a possible D gene is TRBD1 (6 bases). Trimming removed 5 bases at V and 0 bases at J, with 13 bases between. This CDR3 is built from 15 residues. The germline gives CDR1 SEHNR, CDR2 FQNEAQ (reference sequence). This CDR3 reads CASSRGQGLNTEAFF. CDR3 DNA: TGTGCCAGCAGCCGAGGGCAGGGGCTGAACACTGAAGCTTTCTTT.